The TCR beta chain described here comes from a study of blood T cell repertoires in COVID-19. Study at large: Donors in the United States, Italy and Spain gave samples during acute or convalescent COVID-19. PBMCs, B-cell-depleted T cells, or T cells were the source of the cDNA or gDNA that made up the material.

Trimming at V came to 0 bases and at J to 15 bases, leaving 7 bases not matched to a gene. CDR1 and CDR2 from the germline V gene are MNHEY and SVGAGI. The CDR3 runs 13 residues. Per the study methods: Reference gene primer amplification yielded estimated nucleated cell counts. Clones were sequenced by immunoSEQ multiplex PCR, and TCRdb holds only the in-frame ones, with some missing. The D gene and trimming were derived from the DNA, and the V and J assignments and clone size from that table. The sample includes about 110,000 clones, under 80% of them seen just once. V usage is TRBV6-5 and J usage is TRBJ2-1; TRBD2 matches at 8 bases. The sample comprised peripheral blood. This TCR was recovered from a man between 65 and 80 years old with active or convalescent COVID-19. For the CDR3, the DNA is TGTGCCAGCAGTTACTCATCCAGCGGGAGTCGGTTCTTC. Its translation is CASSYSSSGSRFF.